Below are 27 T cell receptor beta chains sequenced from a single sample in a study of blood T cell repertoires in COVID-19. The protocol was immunoSEQ multiplex PCR, while the TCRdb copy is restricted to in-frame clones and leaves out a portion. In the table there are roughly 180,000 clones, about four fifths of which are singletons. The material sequenced was PBMCs or T cells enriched from blood (not recorded which). The receptors derive from a man aged 60-69 years who had recovered from COVID-19.

This clone has at least ten counts. V and J are TRBV19 and TRBJ1-1; D remains unclear. V lost 0 bases and J 0 bases, leaving 8 bases between the germline ends. The CDR3 has 15 amino acids. Per the germline V gene, CDR1 is LNHDA and CDR2 is SQIVND (reference sequence). CDR3 amino acids: CASSIDGRLNTEAFF. For the CDR3, the DNA is TGTGCCAGTAGTATAGATGGGAGATTGAACACTGAAGCTTTCTTT. Looking up the rest from reference TRBV19 and TRBJ1-1 gives the full variable domain: DGGITQSPKYLFRKEGQNVTLSCEQNLNHDAMYWYRQDPGQGLRLIYYSQIVNDFQKGDIAEGYSVSREKKESFPLTVTSAQKNPTAFYLCASSIDGRLNTEAFFGQGTRLTVV.

V usage is TRBV2 and J usage is TRBJ1-2, with D hard to call. Looked up from germline, CDR1 is SNHLY and CDR2 is FYNNEI. V was trimmed by 5 bases and J by 2 bases, leaving 9 bases between them. CDR3 size: 13 residues. The CDR3 DNA follows: TGTGCCAGCAGTACCCGACAAAACTATGGCTACACCTTC. It specifies CASSTRQNYGYTF.

The rearrangement joins TRBV28 to TRBJ2-1; D unclear. The CDR3 sequence is 12 residues long. Trimming took off 5 bases at V and 9 bases at J, with 11 bases between the two ends. In germline, CDR1 is MDHEN, CDR2 SYDVKM. CDR3 bases: TGTGCCAGCAGTGCCGAGTTCCCTGAGCAGTTCTTC. It encodes CASSAEFPEQFF.

The chain carries TRBV28 and TRBJ1-1, with unresolved D. Per germline, CDR1 MDHEN and CDR2 SYDVKM. Trimming took 6 bases from V and 0 from J, leaving 17 bases between them. The CDR3 runs to 16 residues. CDR3 nucleotides: TGTGCCAGCAGGCCCCGCCGTGGTGCGATGAACACTGAAGCTTTCTTT. Protein sequence: CASRPRRGAMNTEAFF.

This clone was seen at least ten times. The rearrangement links TRBV28 to TRBJ1-1, with D possibly TRBD1 on 5 matching bases. The CDR3 runs 16 residues. Germline lookup yields CDR1 MDHEN and CDR2 SYDVKM. Trimming left V 6 bases short and J 7 bases short, with 24 bases between. As DNA, the CDR3 is TGTGCCAGCAGCCCACTGAATTGGTGGGGGGGGTATGAAGCTTTCTTT. Its protein is CASSPLNWWGGYEAFF.

This clone appeared once. The gene calls are TRBV25-1 and TRBJ2-3; tentatively, D is TRBD1 (5 bases). The germline V and J ends were trimmed by 1 base and 0 bases, with 11 bases remaining between them. Germline V CDR1 and CDR2: MGHDK, SYGVNS. The CDR3 covers 16 residues. The CDR3 bases are TGTGCCAGCAGTGAATTCAGGGCAGCGAGCACAGATACGCAGTATTTT. As protein: CASSEFRAASTDTQYF.

The gene calls are TRBV5-4 and TRBJ2-7; 9 nucleotides agree with TRBD2. Trimming at V came to 2 bases and at J to 0 bases, leaving 3 bases not matched to a gene. This CDR3 spans 15 amino acids. The germline gives CDR1 SGHNT, CDR2 YYREEE (reference sequence). The CDR3 DNA follows: TGTGCCAGCAGCTTAAGCGGGGGGTCCTCCTACGAGCAGTACTTC. Its protein product is CASSLSGGSSYEQYF.

This clone appeared a few times. The chain combines TRBV11-2 with TRBJ2-5; 9 positions agree with TRBD1. The germline V gene encodes CDR1 SGHAT and CDR2 FQNNGV. The J segment lost 5 bases and the V segment lost 0 bases, leaving 10 bases of the junction unmatched. This CDR3 has 17 residues. The CDR3 sequence: CASSLDTQDRGKETQYF. The CDR3 coding sequence is TGTGCCAGCAGCTTAGACACTCAAGACAGGGGGAAGGAGACCCAGTACTTC.

The CDR3 DNA is TGTGCCAGCAGCGTAGAAGGCAGGGGGCTGGAGCAGTACTTC. It translates to CASSVEGRGLEQYF. The J gene is TRBJ2-7, the V gene TRBV9, with TRBD1 identical over 8 bases. This CDR3 is built from 14 residues. The germline V gene encodes CDR1 SGDLS and CDR2 YYNGEE. V trimming: 0 bases; J trimming: 7 bases; junction bases outside the gene matches: 6.

The table lists this clone with a count of one. The J gene is TRBJ2-1, the V gene TRBV11-2, with TRBD2 as a possible D gene (6 bases). Per germline, CDR1 SGHAT and CDR2 FQNNGV. The germline V and J ends were trimmed by 0 bases and 4 bases, with 16 bases remaining between them. The CDR3 contains 17 residues. The CDR3 region is CASSLDQAGSIYNEQFF. The CDR3, as DNA: TGTGCCAGCAGCTTAGATCAGGCCGGGAGTATTTACAATGAGCAGTTCTTC. Together with reference TRBV11-2 and TRBJ2-1, the CDR3 gives the full variable domain: EAGVAQSPRYKIIEKRQSVAFWCNPISGHATLYWYQQILGQGPKLLIQFQNNGVVDDSQLPKDRFSAERLKGVDSTLKIQPAKLEDSAVYLCASSLDQAGSIYNEQFFGPGTRLTVL.

The chain carries TRBV2 and TRBJ2-3; 7 positions match TRBD1. The ends lost 0 bases at V and 6 bases at J; junction bases unmatched: 6. This CDR3 spans 15 amino acids. The V gene's germline CDR1 is SNHLY and CDR2 FYNNEI. The CDR3 protein is CASSEALGRGDTQYF. In DNA form, the CDR3 reads TGTGCCAGCAGTGAAGCGCTTGGCAGGGGGGATACGCAGTATTTT.

The V and J genes are TRBV5-1 and TRBJ1-2, with 10 positions matching TRBD1. Trimming removed 1 base from V and 5 bases from J; junction bases left unmatched: 14. CDR3 length: 18 residues. CDR1 is SGHRS, CDR2 YFSETQ, per germline. CDR3 nucleotides: TGCGCCAGCAGCTTGATCGCCCCGGACAGGGGGGATGTTTATGGCTACACCTTC. Its protein product is CASSLIAPDRGDVYGYTF.

This clone has a handful of counts. The chain is built from TRBV7-9 and TRBJ1-5, with TRBD1 identical over 8 bases. CDR3 size: 17 residues. In germline, CDR1 is SEHNR, CDR2 FQNEAQ (reference sequence). V shed 6 bases and J 9 bases; nucleotides not matched to a gene: 19. Written as DNA, the CDR3 is TGTGCCAGCAGTTTGTCCGGGACAGGATCTTGGGATCCGCCCCAGCATTTT. Translation: CASSLSGTGSWDPPQHF.

The chain joins TRBV12-3 or TRBV12-4 to TRBJ1-2, with TRBD1 matching 7 bases. V shed 6 bases and J 2 bases; nucleotides not matched to a gene: 0. This CDR3 is 12 amino acids long. CDR3 coding DNA: TGTGCCAGCAGGACAGGGAACTATGGCTACACCTTC. Translated: CASRTGNYGYTF.

The chain is built from TRBV19 and TRBJ2-4; D gene unclear. This CDR3 has 13 amino acids. Trimming removed 3 bases at V and 6 bases at J, with 9 bases between. Germline V CDR1 and CDR2: LNHDA, SQIVND (reference sequence). The CDR3, as DNA: TGTGCCAGTAGTATTAACGATAGAAACATTCAGTACTTC. Protein: CASSINDRNIQYF.

The CDR3 here is CASSRWDKSNYGYTF. CDR3 DNA: TGCGCCAGCAGCCGGTGGGACAAATCTAACTATGGCTACACCTTC. The J gene is TRBJ1-2, the V gene TRBV5-1; maybe TRBD1 (6 bases). V lost 4 bases to trimming and J lost 0 bases, with 13 bases between them. CDR3 length equals 15 residues. Germline assignment: CDR1 SGHRS and CDR2 YFSETQ.

The CDR3 loop reads CASSLVATTEAFF. The DNA of the CDR3 is TGTGCCAGCAGTTTAGTGGCAACCACTGAAGCTTTCTTT. The chain carries TRBV12-3 or TRBV12-4 and TRBJ1-1; no reliable D call. The CDR3 is 13 residues long. The V and J ends lost 1 base and 4 bases respectively, with 7 bases between them.

This rearrangement joins TRBV28 to TRBJ2-7; the D gene is possibly TRBD1 (6 bases). The length of the CDR3 is 12 residues. Germline V gene lookup returns CDR1 MDHEN and CDR2 SYDVKM. The V end was cut by 7 bases, the J end by 4 bases, with 11 bases between. The CDR3 bases are TGTGCCAGCAAAACAGGGAAGTACGAGCAGTACTTC. Its protein is CASKTGKYEQYF. The full variable domain, rest sourced from reference TRBV28 and TRBJ2-7, is DVKVTQSSRYLVKRTGEKVFLECVQDMDHENMFWYRQDPGLGLRLIYFSYDVKMKEKGDIPEGYSVSREKKERFSLILESASTNQTSMYLCASKTGKYEQYFGPGTRLTVT.

This clone has just one count. The DNA of the CDR3 is TGCGCCAGCAGCTTGGCAACAGGGCGCGGCTACACCTTC. Its translation is CASSLATGRGYTF. V gene TRBV5-1 combines with J gene TRBJ1-2, with a weak D call TRBD1 (6 bases). The CDR3 is made up of 13 amino acids. In germline, CDR1 is SGHRS, CDR2 YFSETQ. With 0 bases removed from V and 8 bases from J, the gap between germline ends came to 11 bases.

This rearrangement joins TRBV27 to TRBJ2-6, with D possibly TRBD1 on 5 matching bases. Looked up from germline, CDR1 is MNHEY and CDR2 is SMNVEV (reference sequence). CDR3 length: 14 amino acids. V was clipped by 3 bases and J by 4 bases, with 7 bases between them. CDR3 in DNA: TGTGCCAGCAGTTTCAGGACAGGGGCCAACGTCCTGACTTTC. Protein: CASSFRTGANVLTF.

V usage is TRBV18 and J usage is TRBJ2-1; 7 nucleotides align to TRBD2. Germline loops: CDR1 KGHSH, CDR2 LQKENI. The trim removed 3 bases at V and 3 bases at J, leaving 8 bases unmatched. This CDR3 has 16 amino acids. The CDR3 sequence: CASSPRGSEIYNEQFF. In DNA, the CDR3 is TGTGCCAGCTCACCCCGCGGGAGTGAAATCTACAATGAGCAGTTCTTC.

J is TRBJ2-3 and V is TRBV29-1; tentatively, D is TRBD2 (6 bases). CDR1 is SQVTM and CDR2 is ANQGSEA in the germline V gene. The germline V and J ends were trimmed by 1 base and 3 bases, with 11 bases remaining between them. CDR3 length equals 14 residues. This CDR3 is CSVEVQGGTDTQYF. CDR3 DNA sequence: TGCAGCGTTGAAGTTCAGGGAGGTACAGATACGCAGTATTTT.

The chain employs TRBV6-4 and TRBJ1-5; 7 positions agree with TRBD1. Per the germline V gene, CDR1 is MRHNA and CDR2 is SNTAGT. The CDR3 length is 18 residues. Losses at the gene ends were 6 bases for V and 3 bases for J; bases not matched to a gene: 17. The CDR3 loop reads CASSPSPPTGKYNQPQHF. The CDR3 DNA reads as TGTGCCAGCAGCCCCTCCCCCCCGACAGGGAAGTACAATCAGCCCCAGCATTTT.

This clone came up once. The CDR3 loop reads CASSLWRETQYF. DNA of the CDR3: TGTGCCAGCAGTCTGTGGAGGGAGACCCAGTACTTC. The rearrangement joins TRBV28 to TRBJ2-5; perhaps TRBD2 as D (5 bases). Germline V gives CDR1 MDHEN, CDR2 SYDVKM. V gave up 5 bases and J gave up 5 bases, with 9 bases separating them. This CDR3 is built from 12 residues.

The gene calls are TRBV9 and TRBJ2-1; D may be TRBD1 (7 bases). Germline V gene data show CDR1 as SGDLS and CDR2 as YYNGEE. This CDR3 is 19 amino acids long. Between the trimmed V and J ends, which lost 1 base and 3 bases, there was a span of 23 bases. The chain's CDR3 is CASSVMWVRGQGGYNEQFF. The CDR3 nucleotides are TGTGCCAGCAGCGTAATGTGGGTCCGGGGGCAGGGGGGCTACAATGAGCAGTTCTTC.

The V gene is TRBV9, the J gene TRBJ1-1; no reliable D call. There are 14 residues in the CDR3. Germline V gives CDR1 SGDLS, CDR2 YYNGEE. V dropped 2 bases and J dropped 3 bases, with 11 bases sitting between them. CDR3 DNA sequence: TGTGCCAGCAGCGTGGAGGGTTGGGACACTGAAGCTTTCTTT. Translated, it gives CASSVEGWDTEAFF.

The chain links TRBV30 to TRBJ1-6; D is possibly TRBD1 (5 bases). Trimming took 0 bases from V and 6 from J, leaving 12 bases between them. Germline V lookup: CDR1 GTSNPN, CDR2 SVGIG (reference sequence). The CDR3 loop spans 15 amino acids. The CDR3 sequence: CAWSVTRDGNSPLHF. CDR3 coding DNA: TGTGCCTGGAGTGTAACCAGGGATGGTAATTCACCCCTCCACTTT.